This is a list of T cell receptor beta chains from one sample in a study of beta chain features in type 1 diabetes. The protocol was immunoSEQ multiplex PCR, while the TCRdb copy is restricted to in-frame clones and leaves out a portion. The profile covers roughly 350,000 clones, with around 10% appearing a single time and about 0.6% taken by the ten largest. Sequencing was done on a sample of central memory CD4+ T cells from blood. The source of these receptors is a young man with type 1 diabetes. The CDR3 runs from the conserved cysteine through the conserved F or W. The order of the fields is V gene, J gene, clone size, D gene, CDR3 protein, CDR3 DNA. D genes are given only for firm matches. For some rows the clone size is stated as once, few or many, or as a class when expanded; others skip it.

TRBV5-1,TRBJ1-4,few,TRBD1,CASSKTGETNEKLFF,TGCGCCAGCAGTAAAACAGGGGAAACTAATGAAAAACTGTTTTTT
TRBV6-1,TRBJ2-3,few,TRBD1,CASFTGDTDTQYF,TGTGCCAGTTTTACAGGGGACACAGATACGCAGTATTTT
TRBV7-2,TRBJ2-7,few,.,CASSLASESKQYF,TGTGCCAGCAGCTTAGCGTCAGAAAGTAAGCAGTACTTC
TRBV4-3,TRBJ1-5,few,.,CASSQEGGQPQHF,TGCGCCAGCAGCCAAGAGGGGGGGCAGCCCCAGCATTTT
TRBV11-1,TRBJ2-7,.,.,CASSSRRGHEQYF,TGTGCCAGCAGCTCCCGAAGGGGCCACGAGCAGTACTTC
TRBV2,TRBJ2-2,few,TRBD2,CASSELAGETGELFF,TGTGCCAGCAGTGAACTAGCGGGGGAGACCGGGGAGCTGTTTTTT
TRBV19,TRBJ2-7,.,.,CASSIDAGTYEQYF,TGTGCCAGTAGTATAGACGCTGGGACCTACGAGCAGTACTTC
TRBV15,TRBJ2-3,.,.,CATSRGLDTQYF,TGTGCCACCAGCAGGGGTTTGGATACGCAGTATTTT
TRBV11-3,TRBJ2-1,few,TRBD2,CASSPRTSGEQFF,TGTGCCAGCAGCCCCAGGACTAGCGGCGAGCAGTTCTTC
TRBV28,TRBJ1-1,few,.,CASSLLRVAFF,TGTGCCAGCAGTTTGTTGAGGGTAGCTTTCTTT
TRBV18,TRBJ1-5,few,TRBD1,CASSPGQDDQPQHF,TGTGCCAGCTCACCGGGACAGGATGATCAGCCCCAGCATTTT
TRBV28,TRBJ1-2,.,.,CASSTLGGPNYGYTF,TGTGCCAGCAGTACCTTGGGGGGACCTAACTATGGCTACACCTTC
TRBV7-2,TRBJ2-1,.,TRBD2,CASSPGLAGVEQFF,TGTGCCAGCAGCCCCGGACTAGCGGGAGTTGAGCAGTTCTTC
TRBV7-9,TRBJ1-1,few,.,CASRGDVTEAFF,TGTGCCAGCAGGGGGGACGTCACTGAAGCTTTCTTT
TRBV7-2,TRBJ1-5,few,.,CASSSREGNQPQHF,TGTGCCAGCAGCTCCCGGGAGGGAAATCAGCCCCAGCATTTT
TRBV10-1,TRBJ2-7,.,.,CASSPTGNYEQYF,TGCGCCAGCAGTCCGACGGGGAACTACGAGCAGTACTTC
TRBV2,TRBJ2-5,few,.,CASSRIRQGGIETQYF,TGTGCCAGCAGTCGTATACGGCAGGGGGGGATAGAGACCCAGTACTTC
TRBV27,TRBJ1-1,.,.,CASSLSGAVEAFF,TGTGCCAGCAGTTTGTCGGGGGCGGTTGAAGCTTTCTTT
TRBV10-3,TRBJ1-1,many,.,CAISEKSGFNTEAFF,TGTGCCATCAGTGAGAAGTCGGGGTTCAACACTGAAGCTTTCTTT
TRBV29-1,TRBJ1-2,few,TRBD1,CSVDRTYGYTF,TGCAGCGTGGACAGGACCTATGGCTACACCTTC
TRBV19,TRBJ2-7,many,.,CASSPIRGSGTNYEQYF,TGTGCCAGTAGCCCAATCCGGGGTAGCGGCACTAACTACGAGCAGTACTTC
TRBV6-5,TRBJ2-7,.,TRBD1,CASSYPITGGSYEQYF,TGTGCCAGCAGTTACCCGATCACAGGGGGCTCCTACGAGCAGTACTTC
TRBV7-2,TRBJ1-4,few,.,CASSVYRDTNEKLFF,TGTGCCAGCAGCGTTTACAGGGACACTAATGAAAAACTGTTTTTT
TRBV7-9,TRBJ1-5,few,.,CASSPLGVNNQPQHF,TGTGCCAGCAGCCCACTGGGGGTAAACAATCAGCCCCAGCATTTT
TRBV5-1,TRBJ1-3,few,.,CASSPLPTGGSSGNTIYF,TGCGCCAGCAGCCCGCTTCCGACCGGCGGCAGCTCTGGAAACACCATATATTTT
TRBV7-3,TRBJ1-1,many,.,CASSSGTRAFF,TGTGCCAGCAGCTCCGGGACAAGAGCTTTCTTT
TRBV6-1,TRBJ2-2,few,.,CASSVSTGELFF,TGTGCCAGCAGTGTTAGCACCGGGGAGCTGTTTTTT
TRBV5-8,TRBJ2-7,.,.,CASSSSAGFSYEQYF,TGTGCCAGCAGCTCATCGGCAGGATTCTCCTACGAGCAGTACTTC